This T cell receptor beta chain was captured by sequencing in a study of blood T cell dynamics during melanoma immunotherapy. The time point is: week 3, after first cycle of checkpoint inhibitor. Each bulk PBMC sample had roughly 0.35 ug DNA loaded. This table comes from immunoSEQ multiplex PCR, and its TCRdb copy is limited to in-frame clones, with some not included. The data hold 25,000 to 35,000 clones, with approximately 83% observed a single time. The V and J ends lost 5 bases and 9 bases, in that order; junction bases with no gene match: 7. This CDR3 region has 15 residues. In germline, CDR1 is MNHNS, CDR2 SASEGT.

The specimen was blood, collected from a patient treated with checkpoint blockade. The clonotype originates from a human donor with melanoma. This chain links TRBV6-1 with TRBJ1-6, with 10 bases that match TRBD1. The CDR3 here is CASSPGTGAGSPLHF. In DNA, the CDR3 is TGTGCCAGCAGTCCGGGGACAGGGGCGGGTTCACCCCTCCACTTT.